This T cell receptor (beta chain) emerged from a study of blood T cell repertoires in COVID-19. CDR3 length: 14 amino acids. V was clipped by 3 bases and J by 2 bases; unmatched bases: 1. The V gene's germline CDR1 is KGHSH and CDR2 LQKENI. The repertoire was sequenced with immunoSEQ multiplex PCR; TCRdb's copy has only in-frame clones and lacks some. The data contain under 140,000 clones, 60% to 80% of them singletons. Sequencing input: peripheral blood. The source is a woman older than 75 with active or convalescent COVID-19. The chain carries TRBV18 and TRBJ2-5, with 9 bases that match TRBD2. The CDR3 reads CASSPTSGQETQYF. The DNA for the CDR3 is TGTGCCAGCTCACCGACTAGCGGACAAGAGACCCAGTACTTC.